Presented here are 24 T cell receptor beta chains from one specimen sequenced in a study of siplizumab effects on memory and regulatory T cells. Sequencing used immunoSEQ multiplex PCR; TCRdb keeps in-frame clones, though not all of them. The table lists fewer than 100,000 clones, over 85% of them singletons, with roughly 0.3% in the top ten. Sample: non-Treg CD4+ T cells sorted from blood. The receptor set was obtained from a human donor in good health.

V and J are TRBV4-2 and TRBJ2-5, with 11 bases aligning to TRBD2. This CDR3 contains 16 residues. V lost 4 bases to trimming and J lost 5 bases; unmatched junction nucleotides: 9. CDR1 LGHNA and CDR2 YNFKEQ come from the germline V gene. The CDR3 DNA is TGTGCCAGCAGCCGACAAGCCCGGACTAGCGGGGAGACCCAGTACTTC. This sequence encodes CASSRQARTSGETQYF.

V and J are TRBV16 and TRBJ1-2; possible D gene TRBD1, 5 bases. V was shortened by 4 bases and J by 4 bases, with 22 bases between the two germline ends. The CDR3 extends over 17 amino acids. Germline values: CDR1 KGHSY, CDR2 FQNENV. CDR3 region: CASSPPKGREVTYGYTF. The DNA of the CDR3 is TGTGCCAGCAGCCCTCCCAAGGGCAGGGAGGTCACCTATGGCTACACCTTC.

This clone was seen a single time. The genes are TRBV12-5 and TRBJ2-5, with D hard to call. The CDR3 is 13 amino acids. Looked up from germline, CDR1 is LGHNT and CDR2 is FRNRAP. Trimming took 6 bases from V and 4 from J, leaving 12 bases between them. The CDR3 bases are TGTGCTAGTGGCGCTGACTTAGTAGAGACCCAGTACTTC. This sequence encodes CASGADLVETQYF.

The V and J genes are TRBV10-2 and TRBJ1-3, with D tentatively TRBD1 (6 bases). Per the germline V gene, CDR1 is WSHSY and CDR2 is SAAADI. V was cut by 3 bases and J by 2 bases, with 11 bases left in between. The CDR3 extends over 15 amino acids. The CDR3 loop reads CASSDRAGAGNTIYF. CDR3 sequence (DNA): TGCGCCAGCAGTGATCGGGCAGGGGCTGGAAACACCATATATTTT.

The chain carries TRBV9 and TRBJ2-2, with D unresolved. The V end lost 0 bases, the J end lost 7 bases, and 4 bases lay between the germline ends. Germline V gives CDR1 SGDLS, CDR2 YYNGEE. The CDR3 loop spans 12 amino acids. CDR3 coding DNA: TGTGCCAGCAGCGTAGCGGACGGGGAGCTGTTTTTT. It encodes CASSVADGELFF.

V is TRBV13 and J is TRBJ2-7; 8 positions agree with TRBD2. CDR1 is PRHDT, CDR2 FYEKMQ, per germline (reference sequence). V was pared by 5 bases and J by 0 bases, with 15 bases of the junction left unmatched. This CDR3 is 18 amino acids long. CDR3 amino acids: CASSPSARGRPSSYEQYF. The CDR3 DNA reads as TGTGCCAGCAGCCCCTCTGCCCGCGGGAGGCCGAGCTCCTACGAGCAGTACTTC.

The chain carries TRBV7-2 and TRBJ2-7; TRBD2 agrees at 14 bases. Trimming took 4 bases from V and 6 from J; bases not matched to a gene: 11. The germline gives CDR1 SGHTA, CDR2 FQGNSA. The CDR3 consists of 17 residues. DNA for the CDR3: TGTGCCAGCAGCTCACACCGACTAGCGGGAGGGCCCTCCGAGCAGTACTTC. It codes for CASSSHRLAGGPSEQYF. Filled out from reference TRBV7-2 and TRBJ2-7, the complete variable domain reads GAGVSQSPSNKVTEKGKDVELRCDPISGHTALYWYRQSLGQGLEFLIYFQGNSAPDKSGLPSDRFSAERTGGSVSTLTIQRTQQEDSAVYLCASSSHRLAGGPSEQYFGPGTRLTVT.

The chain recombines TRBV11-3 with TRBJ2-7; 7 nucleotides line up with TRBD1. Per germline, CDR1 SGHNT and CDR2 YENEEA. After removal of 5 bases from V and 2 bases from J, the junction contained 3 bases not matched to a gene. This CDR3 is 13 amino acids long. The CDR3 reads CASSPGTAYEQYF. DNA of the CDR3: TGTGCCAGCAGCCCGGGGACAGCCTACGAGCAGTACTTC.

The rearrangement joins TRBV6-6 to TRBJ2-3; D is perhaps TRBD2 (5 bases). Germline V gene lookup returns CDR1 MNHNY and CDR2 SVGAGI (reference sequence). V gave up 0 bases and J gave up 5 bases, with 15 bases separating them. This CDR3 is 16 amino acids long. The chain's CDR3 is CASSYSPGNVRDTQYF. The CDR3 bases are TGTGCCAGCAGTTACTCTCCCGGGAATGTGAGAGATACGCAGTATTTT.

The CDR3 DNA reads TGTGCCAGCAGCTTGGTAGGGAATGTGGATTACGAGCAGTACTTC. Protein: CASSLVGNVDYEQYF. The chain couples TRBV5-5 to TRBJ2-7; D is undetermined. CDR3 length: 15 residues. The germline V and J ends were trimmed by 0 bases and 4 bases, with 14 bases remaining between them. The germline V gene has CDR1 SGHKS and CDR2 YYEKEE (reference sequence).

This chain connects TRBV30 to TRBJ1-1; D unresolved. This CDR3 spans 14 amino acids. Germline-derived CDR1 and CDR2 are GTSNPN and SVGIG (reference sequence). Trimming removed 3 bases at V and 4 bases at J, with 15 bases between. The CDR3 loop reads CAWSPQRGGTEAFF. The CDR3 DNA is TGTGCCTGGAGCCCCCAACGAGGCGGCACTGAAGCTTTCTTT.

The rearrangement joins TRBV29-1 to TRBJ1-2; no firm D call. CDR3 length: 12 amino acids. Trimming cost V 7 bases and J 1 base, with 10 bases left between them. Germline V gene lookup returns CDR1 SQVTM and CDR2 ANQGSEA. The CDR3 DNA reads TGCAGCGGAACGGACCGTAACTATGGCTACACCTTC. Protein sequence: CSGTDRNYGYTF.

This rearrangement joins TRBV18 to TRBJ2-1; possibly TRBD2 for D (6 bases). Per the germline V gene, CDR1 is KGHSH and CDR2 is LQKENI. The V end was cut by 3 bases, the J end by 10 bases, with 13 bases between. CDR3 length: 13 residues. Here the CDR3 reads CASSPGLASEQFF. The CDR3 DNA sequence: TGTGCCAGCTCACCGGGGCTAGCGTCGGAGCAGTTCTTC.

V usage is TRBV4-1 and J usage is TRBJ2-1; TRBD2 agrees at 7 bases. V lost 5 bases to trimming and J lost 7 bases; unmatched junction nucleotides: 14. The germline V gene encodes CDR1 MGHRA and CDR2 YSYEKL. The CDR3 runs to 16 residues. The CDR3 region has the DNA TGCGCCAGCAGCTCCCACGGGGGGACTAAAATTAATGAGCAGTTCTTC. Protein product: CASSSHGGTKINEQFF.

The V gene is TRBV29-1, the J gene TRBJ2-7; 9 bases are a match to TRBD2. V shed 0 bases and J 5 bases; nucleotides not matched to a gene: 8. This CDR3 contains 15 residues. In germline, CDR1 is SQVTM, CDR2 ANQGSEA. This CDR3 reads CSVEDVVAGVHEQYF. CDR3 nucleotide sequence: TGCAGCGTTGAAGATGTCGTAGCGGGAGTCCACGAGCAGTACTTC.

In nucleotides, the CDR3 is TGTGCCTGGAGTGAAGGACAGGGGTACTATGGCTACACCTTC. Its protein product is CAWSEGQGYYGYTF. This chain uses TRBV30 with TRBJ1-2, with 9 bases matching TRBD1. After removal of 1 base from V and 3 bases from J, the junction contained 3 bases not matched to a gene. The CDR3 is made up of 14 amino acids. Germline CDR1 GTSNPN, CDR2 SVGIG (reference sequence).

The genes are TRBV4-1 and TRBJ2-5, with TRBD1 matching over 9 bases. This CDR3 comprises 17 residues. CDR1 is MGHRA, CDR2 YSYEKL, per germline. The V gene end was trimmed by 2 bases and the J gene end by 1 base; junction bases not matched to a gene: 8. The CDR3 DNA reads as TGCGCCAGCAGCCAAATCTGGGACAGGGCAATCCAAGAGACCCAGTACTTC. Translation: CASSQIWDRAIQETQYF.

The chain links TRBV18 to TRBJ1-2; D ambiguous. Germline V CDR1 and CDR2: KGHSH, LQKENI. The V end lost 0 bases, the J end lost 4 bases, and 12 bases lay between the germline ends. The CDR3 sequence is 15 residues long. CDR3 loop: CASSPPDHLGYGYTF. Here the CDR3 DNA reads TGTGCCAGCTCACCACCCGACCACTTGGGCTATGGCTACACCTTC.

The chain carries TRBV13 and TRBJ2-7; 7 nucleotides agree with TRBD1. With 5 bases clipped from V and 6 bases from J, the junction kept 10 bases outside the gene matches. This CDR3 is built from 14 residues. Looked up from germline, CDR1 is PRHDT and CDR2 is FYEKMQ (reference sequence). CDR3 loop: CASSTETGSGEQYF. CDR3 DNA sequence: TGTGCCAGCAGCACTGAGACAGGGTCGGGCGAGCAGTACTTC.

The chain uses TRBV19 and TRBJ1-2; 11 bases align to TRBD1. This CDR3 is built from 14 residues. Trimming took 5 bases from V and 8 from J; bases not matched to a gene: 7. Germline lookup yields CDR1 LNHDA and CDR2 SQIVND (reference sequence). CDR3: CASSRDRGLKGYTF. DNA for the CDR3: TGTGCCAGTAGTCGGGACAGGGGGTTGAAAGGCTACACCTTC.

J is TRBJ1-5 and V is TRBV10-3, with 10 bases fitting TRBD1. Germline V lookup: CDR1 ENHRY, CDR2 SYGVKD. The CDR3 sequence is 14 residues long. Trimming took 6 bases from V and 7 from J; bases not matched to a gene: 6. In DNA, the CDR3 is TGTGCCATCAGCGCCGGACAGGGGGACCAGCCCCAGCATTTT. Its translation: CAISAGQGDQPQHF.

The gene calls are TRBV30 and TRBJ2-7, with 7 bases fitting TRBD1. From germline, CDR1 is GTSNPN and CDR2 SVGIG (reference sequence). With 2 bases clipped from V and 1 base from J, the junction kept 11 bases outside the gene matches. This CDR3 is built from 16 residues. CDR3 coding DNA: TGTGCCTGGAGTATACTTAGGGGGCGGAGGTCCTACGAGCAGTACTTC. It yields the protein CAWSILRGRRSYEQYF. Full variable domain (outside the CDR3, taken from reference TRBV30 and TRBJ2-7): SQTIHQWPATLVQPVGSPLSLECTVEGTSNPNLYWYRQAAGRGLQLLFYSVGIGQISSEVPQNLSASRPQDRQFILSSKKLLLSDSGFYLCAWSILRGRRSYEQYFGPGTRLTVT.

This rearrangement joins TRBV19 to TRBJ2-1, with TRBD2 identical over 14 bases. V lost 5 bases to trimming and J lost 7 bases; unmatched junction nucleotides: 4. Germline CDR1 and CDR2: LNHDA and SQIVND (reference sequence). The CDR3 contains 15 residues. CDR3: CASSGLAGGINEQFF. CDR3 bases: TGTGCCAGTAGTGGACTAGCGGGGGGTATAAATGAGCAGTTCTTC.

The V gene is TRBV9, the J gene TRBJ1-1; unclear D gene. The CDR3 has 14 residues. V dropped 3 bases and J dropped 1 base, with 10 bases sitting between them. The V gene's germline CDR1 is SGDLS and CDR2 YYNGEE. CDR3 region: CASSDPRRNTEAFF. The DNA for the CDR3 is TGTGCCAGCAGCGACCCTAGACGGAACACTGAAGCTTTCTTT.